This T cell receptor (beta chain) was obtained from a study of CD8+ T cells in alopecia areata. Extracted RNA was reverse transcribed into cDNA, the sequencing template. Here immunoSEQ multiplex PCR was the method, and the copy in TCRdb shows in-frame clones only, minus some. The sample shows 210,000 or so clones, 66% of them seen only once. Germline V lookup: CDR1 WNHNN, CDR2 SYGVQD (reference sequence). CDR3 length: 13 amino acids. With 6 bases removed from V and 0 bases from J, the gap between germline ends came to 6 bases. Treatment meaning: oral pan-JAK inhibitor, 5-10 mg twice daily. V is TRBV10-1 and J is TRBJ1-5; D remains unclear. The clonotype originates from a human donor with alopecia areata. Material: CD4+ T cells sorted from blood, obtained at week 44, from a patient treated with tofacitinib. CDR3 in DNA: TGCGCCAGCAGCCGAAATAGCAATCAGCCCCAGCATTTT. Encoded protein: CASSRNSNQPQHF.